This T cell receptor beta chain comes out of a study of regulatory T cells in long-lasting Graves disease. Germline lookup yields CDR1 SNHLY and CDR2 FYNNEI. The germline V and J ends were trimmed by 9 bases and 0 bases, with 10 bases remaining between them. The CDR3 contains 13 residues. This clonotype came up many times. Arm-PCR of CDR3 regions and iRepertoire HTBI primers were the basis on which TCR beta libraries were built. MiXCR, run by TCRdb on the multiplex PCR reads, gives a single entry per CDR3 protein. The table records about 320,000 distinct CDR3 sequences, over 15% of them present only once. Documented time point: newly diagnosed GD, antithyroid drugs for less than 3 months. Following extraction of RNA from PBMCs, that RNA was used to make the TCR library. Roughly 8.2 milliliters of peripheral blood were drawn into EDTA tubes.

The sequencing used peripheral blood mononuclear cells (PBMCs), collected at new diagnosis, from a patient treated with antithyroid drugs. This clonotype was obtained from a female donor with Graves disease. This chain joins TRBV2 and TRBJ2-3; tentatively, D is TRBD2 (6 bases). CDR3 amino acids: CARGGRSTDTQYF. The CDR3 nucleotides read TGTGCCAGGGGGGGACGTAGCACAGATACGCAGTATTTT.